These T cell receptor beta chains were read from a single sample in a study of T cells in Graves' hyperthyroidism and ophthalmopathy. Using its own MiXCR run on the multiplex PCR reads, TCRdb lists one record per CDR3 protein. The sample contains a few hundred thousand distinct CDR3 sequences, about 13% of which appear only once. The specimen sequenced was blood. Source of these receptors: a man younger than 40 with Graves' hyperthyroidism that later progressed to Graves' ophthalmopathy. Both conserved end residues are part of each CDR3. The size entry is marked missing in some rows and otherwise reads once, few, many or a size class.

v_call: TRBV15
clone_size: NA
cdr3_length: 17
j_call: TRBJ2-2
cdr3_aa: CATSRDHPGGASGELFF

v_call: TRBV20-1
clone_size: NA
cdr3_length: 16
j_call: TRBJ2-3
cdr3_aa: CSARGISGGSTDTQYF

v_call: TRBV5-1
clone_size: NA
cdr3_length: 11
j_call: TRBJ1-5
cdr3_aa: CASSLAQPQHF

v_call: TRBV11-2
clone_size: many
cdr3_length: 11
j_call: TRBJ2-7
cdr3_aa: CASSARYEQYF

v_call: TRBV11-2
clone_size: few
cdr3_length: 16
j_call: TRBJ1-3
cdr3_aa: CASSLRLPKGGNTIYF

v_call: TRBV12-3/TRBV12-4
clone_size: many
cdr3_length: 14
j_call: TRBJ1-1
cdr3_aa: CASTRGTKNTEAFF

v_call: TRBV5-1
clone_size: NA
cdr3_length: 14
j_call: TRBJ2-4
cdr3_aa: CASSPDRVKNIQYF

v_call: TRBV7-2
clone_size: many
cdr3_length: 17
j_call: TRBJ1-1
cdr3_aa: CASSPGSLGSRYTEAFF

v_call: TRBV3-1
clone_size: few
cdr3_length: 14
j_call: TRBJ1-2
cdr3_aa: CASSQGLRSYGYTF

v_call: TRBV7-8
clone_size: many
cdr3_length: 12
j_call: TRBJ1-1
cdr3_aa: CASSLAPGIAFF

v_call: TRBV11-1
clone_size: many
cdr3_length: 13
j_call: TRBJ1-1
cdr3_aa: CASSFWVVTEAFF

v_call: TRBV19
clone_size: few
cdr3_length: 16
j_call: TRBJ1-5
cdr3_aa: CASSISGAYSNQPQHF

v_call: TRBV11-3
clone_size: many
cdr3_length: 14
j_call: TRBJ1-1
cdr3_aa: CASSLIGKTAEAFF

v_call: TRBV6-6
clone_size: NA
cdr3_length: 16
j_call: TRBJ1-2
cdr3_aa: CASSYSNFGGAKSYTF

v_call: TRBV28
clone_size: many
cdr3_length: 12
j_call: TRBJ2-7
cdr3_aa: CASSLARTEQYF

v_call: TRBV5-1
clone_size: many
cdr3_length: 14
j_call: TRBJ1-5
cdr3_aa: CASSPGETNQPQHF

v_call: TRBV20-1
clone_size: many
cdr3_length: 13
j_call: TRBJ2-5
cdr3_aa: CSAGRTVRETQYF

v_call: TRBV9
clone_size: NA
cdr3_length: 14
j_call: TRBJ2-3
cdr3_aa: CASSADSSTDTQYF

v_call: TRBV29-1
clone_size: many
cdr3_length: 13
j_call: TRBJ1-1
cdr3_aa: CSVPRAVGPEAFF

v_call: TRBV28
clone_size: many
cdr3_length: 12
j_call: TRBJ1-1
cdr3_aa: CASSTGGTEAFF

v_call: TRBV2
clone_size: many
cdr3_length: 10
j_call: TRBJ2-7
cdr3_aa: CASSAAEQYF

v_call: TRBV2
clone_size: many
cdr3_length: 11
j_call: TRBJ1-1
cdr3_aa: CASSDRTEAFF

v_call: TRBV24-1
clone_size: many
cdr3_length: 14
j_call: TRBJ1-2
cdr3_aa: CATSGGDINYGYTF

v_call: TRBV7-2
clone_size: NA
cdr3_length: 15
j_call: TRBJ2-5
cdr3_aa: CASSVRRGRQETQYF

v_call: TRBV9
clone_size: many
cdr3_length: 16
j_call: TRBJ1-1
cdr3_aa: CASTPGTGLMNTEAFF

v_call: TRBV13
clone_size: many
cdr3_length: 15
j_call: TRBJ2-1
cdr3_aa: CASSSGTSFNTEQFF

v_call: TRBV7-9
clone_size: many
cdr3_length: 15
j_call: TRBJ2-1
cdr3_aa: CASSVGTSGYNEQFF

v_call: TRBV11-2
clone_size: NA
cdr3_length: 18
j_call: TRBJ2-3
cdr3_aa: CASSLALRRGLGTDAQYF

v_call: TRBV11-2
clone_size: many
cdr3_length: 13
j_call: TRBJ1-5
cdr3_aa: CASSVSGDQPQHF

v_call: TRBV7-9
clone_size: NA
cdr3_length: 14
j_call: TRBJ1-2
cdr3_aa: CASSRLDSYYGYTF

v_call: TRBV2
clone_size: NA
cdr3_length: 12
j_call: TRBJ1-1
cdr3_aa: CASNPDGTEAFF

v_call: TRBV30
clone_size: NA
cdr3_length: 17
j_call: TRBJ1-4
cdr3_aa: CAWSGRDRGATNEKLFF

v_call: TRBV6-5
clone_size: NA
cdr3_length: 16
j_call: TRBJ2-2
cdr3_aa: CASSYSPVQNTGELFF

v_call: TRBV6-2/TRBV6-3
clone_size: NA
cdr3_length: 16
j_call: TRBJ2-7
cdr3_aa: CASRRDSRSASYEQYF

v_call: TRBV11-3
clone_size: many
cdr3_length: 14
j_call: TRBJ1-2
cdr3_aa: CASSTGQGHYGYTF

v_call: TRBV20-1
clone_size: many
cdr3_length: 15
j_call: TRBJ2-5
cdr3_aa: CSARVPLAGQETQYF

v_call: TRBV18
clone_size: many
cdr3_length: 15
j_call: TRBJ1-1
cdr3_aa: CASSPLELANTEAFF

v_call: TRBV2
clone_size: many
cdr3_length: 14
j_call: TRBJ2-7
cdr3_aa: CASSGGAVGYEQYF

v_call: TRBV5-1
clone_size: many
cdr3_length: 13
j_call: TRBJ2-7
cdr3_aa: CASSLPSVGEQYF

v_call: TRBV3-1
clone_size: few
cdr3_length: 16
j_call: TRBJ2-4
cdr3_aa: CASSQDARIAKNIQYF

v_call: TRBV6-4
clone_size: many
cdr3_length: 14
j_call: TRBJ2-7
cdr3_aa: CASSDGQASYEQYF

v_call: TRBV10-3
clone_size: few
cdr3_length: 17
j_call: TRBJ1-4
cdr3_aa: CASSEGDQGLSNEKLFF

v_call: TRBV20-1
clone_size: NA
cdr3_length: 15
j_call: TRBJ1-5
cdr3_aa: CSARRPSGLSQPQHF

v_call: TRBV7-9
clone_size: many
cdr3_length: 13
j_call: TRBJ1-1
cdr3_aa: CASSLRDVTEAFF

v_call: TRBV11-2
clone_size: many
cdr3_length: 14
j_call: TRBJ1-3
cdr3_aa: CASSLEVSGNTIYF

v_call: TRBV11-2
clone_size: many
cdr3_length: 16
j_call: TRBJ1-1
cdr3_aa: CASSFPGQGLLTEAFF

v_call: TRBV5-1
clone_size: many
cdr3_length: 16
j_call: TRBJ2-2
cdr3_aa: CASSLAGQGIPGELFF

v_call: TRBV16
clone_size: many
cdr3_length: 14
j_call: TRBJ1-5
cdr3_aa: CASSHRQGSQPQHF

v_call: TRBV9
clone_size: few
cdr3_length: 16
j_call: TRBJ2-7
cdr3_aa: CASSAESRQGVGEQYF

v_call: TRBV28
clone_size: few
cdr3_length: 13
j_call: TRBJ1-5
cdr3_aa: CASNLQGNQPQHF

v_call: TRBV12-3/TRBV12-4
clone_size: few
cdr3_length: 15
j_call: TRBJ2-5
cdr3_aa: CASIRTSGSQETQYF

v_call: TRBV11-2
clone_size: many
cdr3_length: 15
j_call: TRBJ2-1
cdr3_aa: CASSLHPGLADEQFF

v_call: TRBV7-9
clone_size: many
cdr3_length: 15
j_call: TRBJ2-3
cdr3_aa: CASSFGYREADTQYF

v_call: TRBV2
clone_size: many
cdr3_length: 16
j_call: TRBJ2-1
cdr3_aa: CASRPTGAFSYNEQFF

v_call: TRBV27
clone_size: many
cdr3_length: 17
j_call: TRBJ2-3
cdr3_aa: CASSPPTSGGATDTQYF

v_call: TRBV20-1
clone_size: many
cdr3_length: 12
j_call: TRBJ2-7
cdr3_aa: CSAGRTTYEQYF